What follows is one T cell receptor beta chain and its context. This sample is part of a study of blood T cell repertoires in COVID-19. The overall study: Collection of acute and convalescent COVID-19 samples took place in the United States, Italy and Spain. PBMCs, B-cell-depleted T cells, or T cells were the source of the cDNA or gDNA that made up the material.

V trimming: 0 bases; J trimming: 13 bases; junction bases outside the gene matches: 7. Per the germline V gene, CDR1 is SNHLY and CDR2 is FYNNEI. This CDR3 is 13 amino acids long. Authors' analysis steps: Amplified reference gene primers provided the basis for estimating nucleated cell counts. Libraries were prepared by immunoSEQ multiplex PCR; TCRdb keeps only in-frame clonotypes and omits some of them. V, J and clone size are those of that table, while D and trimming were read from the DNA. This sample has approximately 350,000 clones, with 86% found just once. V usage is TRBV2 and J usage is TRBJ1-1, with TRBD1 matching over 8 bases. The TCR sequence derives from an older woman with COVID-19, enrolled during active disease. Sequencing was performed on peripheral blood. The CDR3 DNA follows: TGTGCCAGCAGTGAAGCCCCAGGGGGCGTCGGTTTCTTT. Translation: CASSEAPGGVGFF.